This T cell receptor beta chain was captured by sequencing in a study of technical replicates of blood from a few donors. Germline V gives CDR1 SGHNT, CDR2 YYREEE (reference sequence). The CDR3 covers 13 residues. Concerning this clone: One end of the junction is discordant with germline, which a read error may explain.

Libraries were prepared by immunoSEQ multiplex PCR; TCRdb keeps only in-frame clonotypes and omits some of them. Of approximately 97,000 clones in the sample, about 96% were seen once. V usage is TRBV5-4 and J usage is TRBJ2-1; D is uncertain. What was sequenced was T cells isolated from PBMCs. The TCR originated in a human donor in good health. The CDR3 region is CASSLSSYTEQFF. CDR3 bases: TGTGCCAGCAGCTTGAGTAGCTACACTGAGCAGTTCTTC.